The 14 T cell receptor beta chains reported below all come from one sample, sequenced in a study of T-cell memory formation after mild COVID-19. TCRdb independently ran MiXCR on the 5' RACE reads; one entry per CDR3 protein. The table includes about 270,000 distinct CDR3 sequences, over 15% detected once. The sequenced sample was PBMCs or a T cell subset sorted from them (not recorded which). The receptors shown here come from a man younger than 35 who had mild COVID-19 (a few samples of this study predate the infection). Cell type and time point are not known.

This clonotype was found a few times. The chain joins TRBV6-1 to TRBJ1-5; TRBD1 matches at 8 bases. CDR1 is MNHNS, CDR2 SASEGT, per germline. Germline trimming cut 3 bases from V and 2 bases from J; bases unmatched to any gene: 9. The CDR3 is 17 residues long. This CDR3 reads CASSDRTGTGGNQPQHF. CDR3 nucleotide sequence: TGTGCCAGCAGTGACCGGACAGGGACGGGTGGCAATCAGCCCCAGCATTTT.

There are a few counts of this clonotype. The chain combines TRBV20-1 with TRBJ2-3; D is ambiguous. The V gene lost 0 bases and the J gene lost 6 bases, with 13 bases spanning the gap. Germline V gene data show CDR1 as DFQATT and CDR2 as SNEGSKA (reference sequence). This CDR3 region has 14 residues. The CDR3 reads CSARDVRSWDTQYF. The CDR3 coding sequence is TGCAGTGCTAGAGATGTCCGCTCCTGGGATACGCAGTATTTT.

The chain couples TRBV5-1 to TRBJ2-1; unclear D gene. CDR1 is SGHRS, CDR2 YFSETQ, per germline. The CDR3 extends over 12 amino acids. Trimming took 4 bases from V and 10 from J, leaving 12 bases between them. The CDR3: CASSPTLGEQFF. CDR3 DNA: TGCGCCAGCAGCCCAACGCTCGGAGAGCAGTTCTTC.

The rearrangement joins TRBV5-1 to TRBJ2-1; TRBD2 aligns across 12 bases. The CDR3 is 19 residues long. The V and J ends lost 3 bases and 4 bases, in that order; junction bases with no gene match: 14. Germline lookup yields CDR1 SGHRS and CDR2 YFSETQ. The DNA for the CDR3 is TGCGCCAGCAGCTGGGGATCTAGCGGGGGGGCCGGTGGATACAATGAGCAGTTCTTC. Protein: CASSWGSSGGAGGYNEQFF.

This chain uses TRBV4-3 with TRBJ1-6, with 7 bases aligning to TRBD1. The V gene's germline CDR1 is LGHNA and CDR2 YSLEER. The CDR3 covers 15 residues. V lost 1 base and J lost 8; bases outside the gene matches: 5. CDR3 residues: CASSQVRDSYSPLHF. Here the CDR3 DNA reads TGCGCCAGCAGCCAAGTCCGGGACAGTTATTCACCCCTCCACTTT.

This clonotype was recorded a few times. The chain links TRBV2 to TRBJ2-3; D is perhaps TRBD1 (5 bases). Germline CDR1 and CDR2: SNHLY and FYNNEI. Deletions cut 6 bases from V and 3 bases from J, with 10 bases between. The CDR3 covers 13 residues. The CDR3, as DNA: TGTGCCAGCAGAGGGGTGGGGACAGATACGCAGTATTTT. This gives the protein CASRGVGTDTQYF.

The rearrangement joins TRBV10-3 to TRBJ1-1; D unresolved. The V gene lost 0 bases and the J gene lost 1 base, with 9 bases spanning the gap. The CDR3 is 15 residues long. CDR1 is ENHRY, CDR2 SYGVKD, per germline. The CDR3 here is CAISESEVANTEAFF. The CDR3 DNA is TGTGCCATCAGTGAGTCAGAGGTGGCGAACACTGAAGCTTTCTTT.

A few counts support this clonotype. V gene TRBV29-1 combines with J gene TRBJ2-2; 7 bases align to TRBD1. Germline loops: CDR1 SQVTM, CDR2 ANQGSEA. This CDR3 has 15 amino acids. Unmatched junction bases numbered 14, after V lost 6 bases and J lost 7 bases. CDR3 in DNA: TGCAGCGTCGTGGACAGGAGAAACGCCCGCGGGGAGCTGTTTTTT. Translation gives CSVVDRRNARGELFF.

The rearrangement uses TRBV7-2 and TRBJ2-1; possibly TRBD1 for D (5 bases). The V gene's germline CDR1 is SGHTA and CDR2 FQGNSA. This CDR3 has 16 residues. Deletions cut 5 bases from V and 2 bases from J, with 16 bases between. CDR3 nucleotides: TGTGCCAGCAGCCCGGCCCGGACACGGCCCTACAATGAGCAGTTCTTC. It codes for CASSPARTRPYNEQFF.

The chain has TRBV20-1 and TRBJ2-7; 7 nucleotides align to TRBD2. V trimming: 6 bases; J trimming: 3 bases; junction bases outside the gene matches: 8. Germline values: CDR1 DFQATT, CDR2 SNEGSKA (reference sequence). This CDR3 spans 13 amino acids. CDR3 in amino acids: CSALTSPSYEQYF. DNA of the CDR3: TGCAGTGCCCTGACTAGCCCGAGCTACGAGCAGTACTTC.

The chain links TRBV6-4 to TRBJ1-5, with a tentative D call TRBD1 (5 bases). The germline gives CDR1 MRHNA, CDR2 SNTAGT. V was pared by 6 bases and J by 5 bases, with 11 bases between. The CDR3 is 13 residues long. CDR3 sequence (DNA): TGTGCCAGCAGAGAAGTGGGGGATCAGCCCCAGCATTTT. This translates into CASREVGDQPQHF.

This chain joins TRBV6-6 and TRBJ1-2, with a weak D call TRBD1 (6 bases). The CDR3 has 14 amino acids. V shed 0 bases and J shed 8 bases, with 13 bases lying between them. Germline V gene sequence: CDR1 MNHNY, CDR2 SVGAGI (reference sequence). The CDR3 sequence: CASSYSDRDMGYTF. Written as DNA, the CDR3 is TGTGCCAGCAGTTACTCGGACAGAGATATGGGCTACACCTTC.

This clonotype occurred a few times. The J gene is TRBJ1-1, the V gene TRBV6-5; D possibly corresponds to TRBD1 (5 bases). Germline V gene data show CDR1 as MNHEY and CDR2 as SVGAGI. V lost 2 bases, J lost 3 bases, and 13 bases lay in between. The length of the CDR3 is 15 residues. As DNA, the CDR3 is TGTGCCAGCAGTTACGAGGCCAGGGCGGACACTGAAGCTTTCTTT. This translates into CASSYEARADTEAFF.

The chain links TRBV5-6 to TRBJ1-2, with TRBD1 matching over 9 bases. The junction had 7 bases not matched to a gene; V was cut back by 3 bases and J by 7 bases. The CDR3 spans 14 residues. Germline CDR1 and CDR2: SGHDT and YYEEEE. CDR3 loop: CASSSGTGLGGYTF. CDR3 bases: TGTGCCAGCAGCTCCGGGACAGGGCTGGGTGGCTACACCTTC.